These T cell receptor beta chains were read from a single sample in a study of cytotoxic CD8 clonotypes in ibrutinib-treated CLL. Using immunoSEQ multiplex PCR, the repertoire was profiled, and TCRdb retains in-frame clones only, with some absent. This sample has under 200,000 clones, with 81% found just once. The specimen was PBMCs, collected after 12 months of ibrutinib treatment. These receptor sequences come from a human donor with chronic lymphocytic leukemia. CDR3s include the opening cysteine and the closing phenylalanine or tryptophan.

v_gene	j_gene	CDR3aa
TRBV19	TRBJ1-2	CATQGGYGYTF
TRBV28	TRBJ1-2	CASSRQGGGYGYTF
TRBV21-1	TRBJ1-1	CAGIPERQNSNTEAFF
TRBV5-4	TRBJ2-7	CASSNRDSLSAYEQYF
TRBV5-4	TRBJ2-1	CASSLQGGDEQFF
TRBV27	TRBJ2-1	CASSLRQGLATHNEQFF
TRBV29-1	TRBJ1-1	CSVFRGRGWDTEAFF
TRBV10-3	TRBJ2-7	CATTPRQEDYEQYF
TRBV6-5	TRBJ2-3	CASSYSDTYTDTQYF
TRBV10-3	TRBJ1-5	CAISEGRGLASNQPQHF
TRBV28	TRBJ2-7	CASSSSTYEQYF
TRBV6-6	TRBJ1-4	CASHEGGDEKLFF
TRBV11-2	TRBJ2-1	CASSSGQGTSGPYNEQFF
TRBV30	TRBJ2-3	CAWEQGTDTQYF
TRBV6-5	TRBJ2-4	CASSYEAGGFVDF
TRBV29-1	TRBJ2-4	CSVVRPSGTKNIQYF
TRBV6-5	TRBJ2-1	CASAPGSSYNEQFF
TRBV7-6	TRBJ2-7	CASSPGWGISYEQYF
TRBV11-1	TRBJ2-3	CASSRLANTDTQYF
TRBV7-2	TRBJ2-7	CASSLRAGAVGSYEQYF
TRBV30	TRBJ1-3	CAWILSGNSGNTIYF
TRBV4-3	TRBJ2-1	CASSHARENNEQFF
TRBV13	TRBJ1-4	CASSLKQGGEKLFF
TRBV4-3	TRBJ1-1	CASSRQPMSTEAFF
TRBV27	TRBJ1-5	CASSSNPQGSNQPQHF
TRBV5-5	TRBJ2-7	CASSHSIGTGGDEQYF
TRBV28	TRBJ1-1	CASSLTGGSGTEAFF
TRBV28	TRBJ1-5	CASSLIGGSNQPQHF
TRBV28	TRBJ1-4	CASSTLSGQGLKLFF
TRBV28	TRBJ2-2	CASSPLAGVTGELFF
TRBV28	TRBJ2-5	CASTPQSGPSAGKTQYF
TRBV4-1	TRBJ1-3	CASSQRRGFGNTIYF
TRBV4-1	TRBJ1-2	CASSQASNQDGYTF
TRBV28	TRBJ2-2	CASSEQGVRTGELFF
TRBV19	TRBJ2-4	CASSMGQGAAKNIQYF
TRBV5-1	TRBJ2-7	CASSLEGTGVGYEQYF
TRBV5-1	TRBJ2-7	CASSPRTEGNEQYF
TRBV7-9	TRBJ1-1	CASSPNRGGTEAFF
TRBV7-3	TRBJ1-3	CASSPGPNAGNTIYF
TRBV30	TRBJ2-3	CAWTGGASGGREQLF
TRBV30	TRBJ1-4	CAWTSGDEKLFF
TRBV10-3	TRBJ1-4	CAISASAALNEKLFF
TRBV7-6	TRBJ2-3	CASSRGHGTDTQYF
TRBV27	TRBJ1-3	CASKGSGNTIYF
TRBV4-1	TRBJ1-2	CASSQESNDRGNYGYTF
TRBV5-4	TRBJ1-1	CASSRIGQTNTEAFF
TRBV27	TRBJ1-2	CASSLFDRGYGYTF
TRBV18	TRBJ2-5	CASSVSGLASETQYF
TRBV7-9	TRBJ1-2	CASSMGRIYGYTF
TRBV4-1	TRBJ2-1	CASSRGVGGRGNEQFF
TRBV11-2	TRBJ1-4	CASSLDPRGIATNEKLFF
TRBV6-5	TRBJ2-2	CASSAQGAFGGELFF
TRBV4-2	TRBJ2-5	CASSQVMGLAGGGETQYF